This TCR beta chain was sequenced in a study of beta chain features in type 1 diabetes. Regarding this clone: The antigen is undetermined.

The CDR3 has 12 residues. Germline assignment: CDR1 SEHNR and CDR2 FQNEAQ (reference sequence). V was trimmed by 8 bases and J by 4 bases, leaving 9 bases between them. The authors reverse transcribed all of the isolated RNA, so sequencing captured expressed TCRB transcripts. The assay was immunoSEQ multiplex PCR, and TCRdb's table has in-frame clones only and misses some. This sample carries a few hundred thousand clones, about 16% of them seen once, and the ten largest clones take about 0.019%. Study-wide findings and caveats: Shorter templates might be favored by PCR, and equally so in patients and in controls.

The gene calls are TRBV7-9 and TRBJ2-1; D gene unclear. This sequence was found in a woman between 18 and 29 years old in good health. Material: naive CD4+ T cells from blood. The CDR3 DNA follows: TGTGCCAGCGACTCCCCGTACAATGAGCAGTTCTTC. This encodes CASDSPYNEQFF.